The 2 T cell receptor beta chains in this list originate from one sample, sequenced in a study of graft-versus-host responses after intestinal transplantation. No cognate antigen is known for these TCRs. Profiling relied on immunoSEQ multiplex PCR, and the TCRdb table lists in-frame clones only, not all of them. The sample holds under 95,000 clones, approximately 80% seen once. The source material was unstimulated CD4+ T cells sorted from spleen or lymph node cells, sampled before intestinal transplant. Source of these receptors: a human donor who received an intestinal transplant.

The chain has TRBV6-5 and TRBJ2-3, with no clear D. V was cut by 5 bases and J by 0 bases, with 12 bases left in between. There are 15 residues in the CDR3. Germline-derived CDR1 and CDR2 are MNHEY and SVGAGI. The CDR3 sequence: CASSPLAVSTDTQYF. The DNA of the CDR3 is TGTGCCAGCAGTCCCCTGGCCGTAAGCACAGATACGCAGTATTTT.

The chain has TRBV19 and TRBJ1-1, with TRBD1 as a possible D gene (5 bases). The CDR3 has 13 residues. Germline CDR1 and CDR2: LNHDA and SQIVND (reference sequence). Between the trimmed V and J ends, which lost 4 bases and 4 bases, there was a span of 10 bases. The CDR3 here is CASSRGVFTEAFF. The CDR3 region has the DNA TGTGCCAGTAGTAGGGGGGTATTCACTGAAGCTTTCTTT. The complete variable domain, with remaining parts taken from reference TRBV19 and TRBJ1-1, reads DGGITQSPKYLFRKEGQNVTLSCEQNLNHDAMYWYRQDPGQGLRLIYYSQIVNDFQKGDIAEGYSVSREKKESFPLTVTSAQKNPTAFYLCASSRGVFTEAFFGQGTRLTVV.